Following are 25 T cell receptor beta chains from one sample sequenced in a study of control samples from healthy donors and cancer patients. The method was immunoSEQ multiplex PCR; TCRdb's version includes in-frame clones alone and lacks a portion of them. The table lists approximately 190,000 clones. The sequencing sample was made of blood. The receptors stem from a woman between 25 and 40 years old in good health.

This chain links TRBV4-1 with TRBJ2-7; TRBD1 is a possible D gene (6 bases). The germline V and J ends were trimmed by 1 base and 3 bases, with 10 bases remaining between them. This CDR3 contains 14 residues. Germline V CDR1 and CDR2: MGHRA, YSYEKL. The CDR3 nucleotides are TGCGCCAGCAGCCAAGGGGACACCTACTACGAGCAGTACTTC. It yields the protein CASSQGDTYYEQYF.

The chain couples TRBV3-1 (or the pseudogene TRBV3-2) to TRBJ1-1, with D maybe TRBD1 (5 bases). The V end lost 0 bases, the J end lost 11 bases, and 22 bases lay between the germline ends. The CDR3 runs to 16 residues. Looked up from germline, CDR1 is LGHDT and CDR2 is YNNKEL (reference sequence). In DNA form, the CDR3 reads TGTGCCAGCAGCCAAGATGCACTGCCCCCAGGGTGGTCGGCTTTCTTT. Translated, it gives CASSQDALPPGWSAFF.

The chain couples TRBV9 to TRBJ1-1; D unresolved. Germline V gene lookup returns CDR1 SGDLS and CDR2 YYNGEE. The CDR3 covers 13 residues. Trimming took 4 bases from V and 1 from J, leaving 8 bases between them. CDR3 sequence reads: CASSPPRNTEAFF. The CDR3 bases are TGTGCCAGCAGCCCGCCCAGGAACACTGAAGCTTTCTTT.

The CDR3 reads CASSLVSYNEQFF. The CDR3 DNA follows: TGTGCCAGCAGCTTAGTCTCCTACAATGAGCAGTTCTTC. The rearrangement links TRBV7-2 to TRBJ2-1; D call uncertain. V shed 1 base and J shed 0 bases, with 1 base lying between them. Germline lookup yields CDR1 SGHTA and CDR2 FQGNSA. This CDR3 contains 13 residues.

The chain has TRBV28 and TRBJ1-2; no definite D call. This CDR3 has 11 amino acids. In germline, CDR1 is MDHEN, CDR2 SYDVKM. Trimming left V 3 bases short and J 8 bases short, with 7 bases between. CDR3 in DNA: TGTGCCAGCAGTTTCCTCTGGGGCTACACCTTC. This encodes CASSFLWGYTF.

CDR3 nucleotides: TGTGCCAGCAGTTTACGTCCAGCCCCTAACTATGGCTACACCTTC. This encodes CASSLRPAPNYGYTF. The V call is TRBV27, the J call TRBJ1-2; D not resolved. CDR3 size: 15 residues. Trimming took 2 bases from V and 0 from J, leaving 10 bases between them. Germline CDR1 and CDR2: MNHEY and SMNVEV (reference sequence).

V and J are TRBV6-5 and TRBJ1-2; 9 bases line up with TRBD1. V lost 8 bases, J lost 4 bases, and 11 bases stayed unmatched. Per germline, CDR1 MNHEY and CDR2 SVGAGI. The CDR3 length is 15 residues. The CDR3 sequence: CASRDRATYFYGYTF. CDR3 DNA: TGTGCCAGCCGGGACAGGGCTACCTACTTCTATGGCTACACCTTC.

The chain links TRBV4-1 to TRBJ1-2; D is undetermined. V was pared by 0 bases and J by 11 bases, with 7 bases between. The CDR3 runs to 11 residues. Germline V gene data show CDR1 as MGHRA and CDR2 as YSYEKL. The CDR3 protein is CASSQETKYTF. The CDR3 DNA sequence: TGCGCCAGCAGCCAAGAGACGAAATACACCTTC.

The V call is TRBV7-9, the J call TRBJ1-2; maybe TRBD1 (5 bases). The length of the CDR3 is 14 residues. Germline CDR1 is SEHNR and CDR2 is FQNEAQ (reference sequence). V was clipped by 4 bases and J by 8 bases, with 17 bases between them. In DNA form, the CDR3 reads TGTGCCAGCAGCTGGGCGGGGGGAATTGGGGGCTACACCTTC. Translated: CASSWAGGIGGYTF.

The rearrangement uses TRBV5-1 and TRBJ1-4; D might be TRBD1 (6 bases). V dropped 4 bases and J dropped 4 bases, with 14 bases sitting between them. Germline V gene data show CDR1 as SGHRS and CDR2 as YFSETQ. The CDR3 has 15 residues. CDR3 DNA: TGCGCCAGCAGCCCTGGACAGTACTTTAATGAAAAACTGTTTTTT. Translation: CASSPGQYFNEKLFF.

This chain links TRBV19 with TRBJ1-5, with 8 nucleotides matching TRBD1. CDR1 is LNHDA and CDR2 is SQIVND in the germline V gene (reference sequence). V gave up 10 bases and J gave up 3 bases; unmatched junction bases: 14. The CDR3 totals 16 residues. The chain's CDR3 is CATAIDRGTINQPQHF. The DNA for the CDR3 is TGTGCCACGGCCATCGACAGGGGAACTATCAATCAGCCCCAGCATTTT.

V gene TRBV5-1 combines with J gene TRBJ2-5, with D tentatively TRBD1 or TRBD2 (6 bases each). Trimming left V 0 bases short and J 5 bases short, with 17 bases between. This CDR3 is 16 amino acids long. The germline V gene has CDR1 SGHRS and CDR2 YFSETQ. CDR3: CASSLASSGDSETQYF. The DNA for the CDR3 is TGCGCCAGCAGCTTGGCCTCGTCAGGGGACTCGGAGACCCAGTACTTC.

The V call is TRBV7-8, the J call TRBJ1-1; possible D gene TRBD1, 5 bases. Germline V lookup: CDR1 SGHVS, CDR2 FQNEAQ. The CDR3 totals 15 residues. Between the trimmed V and J ends, which lost 1 base and 1 base, there was a span of 10 bases. CDR3: CASSLDGGRNTEAFF. CDR3 nucleotide sequence: TGTGCCAGCAGCTTAGATGGGGGGAGGAACACTGAAGCTTTCTTT.

The chain links TRBV4-2 to TRBJ2-1; no reliable D call. V lost 6 bases and J lost 8, with 11 bases in between. The CDR3 has 12 residues. CDR1 LGHNA and CDR2 YNFKEQ come from the germline V gene. CDR3: CASSRLQYEQFF. The CDR3 DNA reads as TGTGCCAGCAGTAGGCTACAATATGAGCAGTTCTTC.

CDR3 DNA: TGTGCCAGCAGCTCGGGGACTAAAGAGACCCAGTACTTC. It is translated as CASSSGTKETQYF. The chain is built from TRBV7-2 and TRBJ2-5; 7 bases line up with TRBD2. The CDR3 loop spans 13 amino acids. V trimming: 4 bases; J trimming: 3 bases; junction bases outside the gene matches: 2. CDR1 and CDR2 from the germline V gene are SGHTA and FQGNSA.

In the case of this clone: The sample has other DNA sequences that encode this CDR3 too. The rearrangement links TRBV3-1 (or the pseudogene TRBV3-2) to TRBJ1-1; 7 bases are a match to TRBD1. J lost 4 bases, V lost 0 bases, and 2 bases had no gene match. Per germline, CDR1 LGHDT and CDR2 YNNKEL (reference sequence). The length of the CDR3 is 14 residues. The CDR3 loop reads CASSQDHRGTEAFF. The DNA of the CDR3 is TGTGCCAGCAGCCAAGACCACAGGGGCACTGAAGCTTTCTTT.

The chain recombines TRBV7-2 with TRBJ2-5; 16 positions match TRBD2. Germline CDR1 reads SGHTA; CDR2 reads FQGNSA. The CDR3 spans 19 residues. With V trimmed by 6 bases and J by 4 bases, 14 bases remained unmatched. DNA for the CDR3: TGTGCCAGCAGTCAAACCCTGGGACTAGCGGGGGGGCCGTCAGAGACCCAGTACTTC. Encoded protein: CASSQTLGLAGGPSETQYF. Filled out from reference TRBV7-2 and TRBJ2-5, the complete variable domain reads GAGVSQSPSNKVTEKGKDVELRCDPISGHTALYWYRQSLGQGLEFLIYFQGNSAPDKSGLPSDRFSAERTGGSVSTLTIQRTQQEDSAVYLCASSQTLGLAGGPSETQYFGPGTRLLVL.

The CDR3 region has the DNA TGTGCCAGCAGTGATGCAGGTTCCACCTACAATGAGCAGTTCTTC. Protein: CASSDAGSTYNEQFF. The chain joins TRBV25-1 to TRBJ2-1; D not certain. V was shortened by 3 bases and J by 2 bases, with 11 bases between the two germline ends. CDR1 is MGHDK, CDR2 SYGVNS, per germline. The CDR3 contains 15 residues.

The rearrangement joins TRBV5-1 to TRBJ2-5, with TRBD2 identical over 11 bases. Germline V gene lookup returns CDR1 SGHRS and CDR2 YFSETQ. V lost 0 bases and J lost 5; bases outside the gene matches: 9. The CDR3 spans 17 residues. In DNA, the CDR3 is TGCGCCAGCAGCTTGGGACTAGCGGGGTATCGCGGGGAGACCCAGTACTTC. It specifies CASSLGLAGYRGETQYF. Filled out from reference TRBV5-1 and TRBJ2-5, the complete variable domain reads KAGVTQTPRYLIKTRGQQVTLSCSPISGHRSVSWYQQTPGQGLQFLFEYFSETQRNKGNFPGRFSGRQFSNSRSEMNVSTLELGDSALYLCASSLGLAGYRGETQYFGPGTRLLVL.

The rearrangement links TRBV28 to TRBJ2-2; D uncertain. Looked up from germline, CDR1 is MDHEN and CDR2 is SYDVKM. The V end lost 6 bases, the J end lost 0 bases, and 8 bases lay between the germline ends. CDR3 length equals 14 residues. CDR3 coding DNA: TGTGCCAGCAGCCCTCTGCCGAACACCGGGGAGCTGTTTTTT. It codes for CASSPLPNTGELFF.

The rearrangement uses TRBV5-1 and TRBJ2-2, with D tentatively TRBD1 (7 bases). With 4 bases removed from V and 7 bases from J, the gap between germline ends came to 20 bases. CDR3 length: 16 amino acids. Germline V CDR1 and CDR2: SGHRS, YFSETQ. As DNA, the CDR3 is TGCGCCAGCAGCGCGGGACTCAGGACAGGAGGCGGGGAGCTGTTTTTT. This translates into CASSAGLRTGGGELFF.

The chain has TRBV11-2 and TRBJ2-7; D is undetermined. CDR1 is SGHAT, CDR2 FQNNGV, per germline. V lost 3 bases to trimming and J lost 6 bases, with 9 bases between them. The CDR3 length is 12 residues. The CDR3 DNA sequence: TGTGCCAGCAGCTTTACGGGTCCCGAGCAGTACTTC. The encoded protein is CASSFTGPEQYF.

The rearrangement uses TRBV4-1 and TRBJ1-4, with 8 positions matching TRBD1. Unmatched junction bases numbered 8, after V lost 1 base and J lost 7 bases. Germline CDR1 and CDR2: MGHRA and YSYEKL. There are 16 residues in the CDR3. The CDR3 DNA sequence: TGCGCCAGCAGCCAAGGCTATCGGACAGGGATTGAAAAACTGTTTTTT. Translation gives CASSQGYRTGIEKLFF.

This chain connects TRBV19 to TRBJ2-3; D is possibly TRBD1 or TRBD2 (6 bases each). In germline, CDR1 is LNHDA, CDR2 SQIVND (reference sequence). The CDR3 consists of 13 residues. V lost 9 bases and J 4 bases, leaving 14 bases between the germline ends. CDR3 sequence (DNA): TGTGCCAGCCTGGGGGGCGGATCAGATACGCAGTATTTT. Its protein product is CASLGGGSDTQYF.

This chain uses TRBV28 with TRBJ1-2; weak D call: TRBD1 (6 bases). V lost 5 bases to trimming and J lost 5 bases, with 15 bases between them. Germline V CDR1 and CDR2: MDHEN, SYDVKM. CDR3 length: 14 amino acids. The DNA of the CDR3 is TGTGCCAGCAGTCCCGGGGGCTCCCATTATGGCTACACCTTC. It codes for CASSPGGSHYGYTF.